This T cell receptor beta chain is from a study of PD-1 blockade in classical Hodgkin lymphoma. About the study: Nivolumab was given intravenously to patients at 3 mg/kg every 2 weeks. Study-wide results and limits: At baseline, newly diagnosed patients reportedly showed less TCR diversity than healthy donors. Patients who began taking nivolumab under 1 year after ASCT were left out.

In every patient, relapse followed autologous stem cell transplantation, while exposure to brentuximab vedotin differed. Best response was recorded as complete response, partial response or progressive disease. V lost 2 bases, J lost 2 bases, and 13 bases lay in between. Germline V gene sequence: CDR1 SEHNR, CDR2 FQNEAQ (reference sequence). The CDR3 sequence is 16 residues long. Points on this clone: What it binds is unknown.

Libraries were prepared by immunoSEQ multiplex PCR; TCRdb keeps only in-frame clonotypes and omits some of them. The sample lists about 39,000 clones, roughly two thirds occurring once. This receptor was taken from a human donor with classical Hodgkin lymphoma. The material sequenced was peripheral blood mononuclear cells (PBMCs), taken before the second cycle of nivolumab. The chain carries TRBV7-9 and TRBJ2-1, with D perhaps TRBD2 (6 bases). CDR3 loop: CASSLNAGPAYNEQFF. The CDR3 DNA is TGTGCCAGCAGCTTAAATGCGGGACCTGCCTACAATGAGCAGTTCTTC.